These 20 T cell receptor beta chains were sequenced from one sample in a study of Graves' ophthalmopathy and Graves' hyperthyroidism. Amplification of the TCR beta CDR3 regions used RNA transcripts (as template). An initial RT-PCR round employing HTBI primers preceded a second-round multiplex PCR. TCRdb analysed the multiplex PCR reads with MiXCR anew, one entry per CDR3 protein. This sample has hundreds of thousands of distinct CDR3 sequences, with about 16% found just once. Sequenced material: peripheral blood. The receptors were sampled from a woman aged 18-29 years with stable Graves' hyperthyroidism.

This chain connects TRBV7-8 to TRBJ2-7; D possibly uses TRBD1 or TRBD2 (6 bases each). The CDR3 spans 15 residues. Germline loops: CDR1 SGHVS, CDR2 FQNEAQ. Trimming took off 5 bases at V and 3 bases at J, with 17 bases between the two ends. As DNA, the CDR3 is TGTGCCAGCAGCCGGACGGCGGGACACCTCTACGAGCAGTACTTC. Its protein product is CASSRTAGHLYEQYF.

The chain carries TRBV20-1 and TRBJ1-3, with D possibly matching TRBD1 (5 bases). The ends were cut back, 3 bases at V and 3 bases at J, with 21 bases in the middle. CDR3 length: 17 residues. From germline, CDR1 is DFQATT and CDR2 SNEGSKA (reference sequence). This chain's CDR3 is CSARSTRVLGRGNTIYF. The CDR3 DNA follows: TGCAGTGCTAGGTCCACCCGTGTTCTGGGGCGTGGAAACACCATATATTTT.

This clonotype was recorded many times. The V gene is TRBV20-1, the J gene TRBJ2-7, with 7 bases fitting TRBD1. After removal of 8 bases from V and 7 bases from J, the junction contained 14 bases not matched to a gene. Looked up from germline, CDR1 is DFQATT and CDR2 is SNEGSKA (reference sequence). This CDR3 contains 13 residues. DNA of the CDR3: TGCAGTCCGAGGGGGCCCTCTTGGGGGGAGCAGTACTTC. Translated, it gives CSPRGPSWGEQYF.

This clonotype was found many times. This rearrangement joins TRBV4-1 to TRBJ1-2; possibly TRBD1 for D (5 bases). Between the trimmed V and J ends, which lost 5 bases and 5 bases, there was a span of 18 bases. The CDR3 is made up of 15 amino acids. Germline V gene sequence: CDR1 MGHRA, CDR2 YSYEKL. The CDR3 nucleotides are TGCGCCAGCAGCTCACTGGGGCAGGGAAGATATGGCTACACCTTC. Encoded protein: CASSSLGQGRYGYTF.

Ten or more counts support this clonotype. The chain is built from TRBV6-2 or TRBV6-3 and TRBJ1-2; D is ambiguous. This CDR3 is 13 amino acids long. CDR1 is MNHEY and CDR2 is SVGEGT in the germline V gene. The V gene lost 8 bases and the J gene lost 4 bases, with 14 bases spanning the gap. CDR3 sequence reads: CASVDLDLYGYTF. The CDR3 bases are TGTGCCAGCGTGGATCTAGACCTCTATGGCTACACCTTC.

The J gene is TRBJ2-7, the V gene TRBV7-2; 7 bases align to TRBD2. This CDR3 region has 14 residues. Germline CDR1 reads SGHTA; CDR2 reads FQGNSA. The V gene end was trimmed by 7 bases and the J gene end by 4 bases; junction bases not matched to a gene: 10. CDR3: CASKAGVNSYEQYF. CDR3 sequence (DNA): TGTGCCAGCAAGGCGGGGGTTAACTCTTACGAGCAGTACTTC.

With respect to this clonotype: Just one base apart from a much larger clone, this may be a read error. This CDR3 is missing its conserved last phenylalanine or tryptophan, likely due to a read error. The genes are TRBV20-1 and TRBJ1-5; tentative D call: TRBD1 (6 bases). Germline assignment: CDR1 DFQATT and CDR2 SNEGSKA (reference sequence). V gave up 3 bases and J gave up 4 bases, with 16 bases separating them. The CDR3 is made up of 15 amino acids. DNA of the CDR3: TGCAGTGCTAGGATGGGGACACAGGTTAATCAGCCCCAGCATTAT. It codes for CSARMGTQVNQPQHY.

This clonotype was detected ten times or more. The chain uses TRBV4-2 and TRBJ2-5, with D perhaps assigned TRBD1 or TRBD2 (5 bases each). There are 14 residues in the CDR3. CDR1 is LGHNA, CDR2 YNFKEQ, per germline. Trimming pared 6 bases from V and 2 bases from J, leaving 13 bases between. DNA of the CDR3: TGTGCCAGCAGTCTAAGGGGAGTGCAAGAGACCCAGTACTTC. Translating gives CASSLRGVQETQYF.

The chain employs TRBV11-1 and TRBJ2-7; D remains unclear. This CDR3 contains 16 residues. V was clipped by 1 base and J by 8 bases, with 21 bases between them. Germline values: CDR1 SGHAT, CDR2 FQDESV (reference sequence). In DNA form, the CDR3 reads TGTGCCAGCAGCTTAGACAAGGGTGTACGATGGAGTCAGCAGTACTTC. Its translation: CASSLDKGVRWSQQYF.

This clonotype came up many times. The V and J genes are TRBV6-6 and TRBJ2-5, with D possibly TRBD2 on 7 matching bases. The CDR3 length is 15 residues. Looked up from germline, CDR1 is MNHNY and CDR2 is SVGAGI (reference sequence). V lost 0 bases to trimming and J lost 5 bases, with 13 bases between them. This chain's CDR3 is CASSYSFRGGETQYF. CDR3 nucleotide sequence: TGTGCCAGCAGTTACTCATTTAGGGGGGGGGAGACCCAGTACTTC.

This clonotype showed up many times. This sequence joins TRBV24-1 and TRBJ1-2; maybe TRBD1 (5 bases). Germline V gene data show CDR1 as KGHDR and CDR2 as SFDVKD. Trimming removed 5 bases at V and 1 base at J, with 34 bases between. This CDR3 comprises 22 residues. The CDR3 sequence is CATSAFPGTPPNTGFFNYGYTF. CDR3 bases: TGTGCCACCAGTGCCTTCCCCGGGACCCCACCAAACACTGGATTCTTTAACTATGGCTACACCTTC.

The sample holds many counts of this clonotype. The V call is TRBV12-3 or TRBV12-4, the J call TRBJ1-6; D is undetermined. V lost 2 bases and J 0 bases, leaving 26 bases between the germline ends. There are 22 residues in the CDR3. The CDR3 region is CASSLLVDRFFSSSSYNSPLHF. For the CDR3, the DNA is TGTGCCAGCAGTTTATTGGTGGATCGGTTCTTCTCGTCGAGCTCCTATAATTCACCCCTCCACTTT.

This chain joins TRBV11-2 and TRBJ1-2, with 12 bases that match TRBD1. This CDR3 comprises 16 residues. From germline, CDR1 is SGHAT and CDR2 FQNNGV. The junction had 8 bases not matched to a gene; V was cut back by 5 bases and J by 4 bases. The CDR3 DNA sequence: TGTGCCAGCAGCCCCGGGACAGGGGGCGCCAGCTATGGCTACACCTTC. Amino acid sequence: CASSPGTGGASYGYTF.

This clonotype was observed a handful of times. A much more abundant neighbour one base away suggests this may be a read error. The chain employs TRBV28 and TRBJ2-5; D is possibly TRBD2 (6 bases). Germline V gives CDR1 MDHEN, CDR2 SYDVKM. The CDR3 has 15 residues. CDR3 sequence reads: CASSGSGTLRETKYF. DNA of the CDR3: TGTGCCAGCAGTGGATCCGGGACTCTTCGGGAGACCAAGTACTTC.

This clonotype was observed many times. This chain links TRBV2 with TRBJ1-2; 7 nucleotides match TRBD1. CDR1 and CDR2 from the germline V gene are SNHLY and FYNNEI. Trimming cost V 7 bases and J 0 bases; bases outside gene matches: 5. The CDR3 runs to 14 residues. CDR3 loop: CASTNRGANYGYTF. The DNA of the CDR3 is TGTGCCAGCACGAACAGGGGAGCTAACTATGGCTACACCTTC.

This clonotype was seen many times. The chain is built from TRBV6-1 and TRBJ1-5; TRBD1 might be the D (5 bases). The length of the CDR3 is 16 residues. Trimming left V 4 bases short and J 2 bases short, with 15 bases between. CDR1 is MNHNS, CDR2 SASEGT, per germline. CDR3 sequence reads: CASSAGLRVGNQPQHF. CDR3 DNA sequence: TGTGCCAGCAGTGCGGGGCTCCGGGTGGGCAATCAGCCCCAGCATTTT.

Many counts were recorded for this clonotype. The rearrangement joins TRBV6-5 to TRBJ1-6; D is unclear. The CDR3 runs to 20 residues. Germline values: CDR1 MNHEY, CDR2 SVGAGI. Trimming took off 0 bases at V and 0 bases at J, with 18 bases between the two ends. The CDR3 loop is CASSYSVWFSPSSYNSPLHF. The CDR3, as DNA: TGTGCCAGCAGTTACTCGGTTTGGTTTTCTCCGAGCTCCTATAATTCACCCCTCCACTTT.

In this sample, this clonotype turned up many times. The CDR3 protein is CASSYSGTGDYEQYF. The CDR3 DNA reads TGTGCCAGCAGTTACTCCGGGACAGGAGACTACGAGCAGTACTTC. The chain couples TRBV6-5 to TRBJ2-7; 8 nucleotides line up with TRBD1. CDR3 length: 15 amino acids. V dropped 0 bases and J dropped 3; count of bases not matched to a gene: 4. The V gene's germline CDR1 is MNHEY and CDR2 SVGAGI.

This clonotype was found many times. The CDR3, as DNA: TGTGCCAGCAGCTTGGGGACAGGGAGACAGCCCCAGCATTTT. Protein product: CASSLGTGRQPQHF. The rearrangement joins TRBV7-9 to TRBJ1-5; 9 bases map to TRBD1. With V trimmed by 3 bases and J by 7 bases, 4 bases remained unmatched. CDR1 SEHNR and CDR2 FQNEAQ come from the germline V gene (reference sequence). The CDR3 runs to 14 residues.

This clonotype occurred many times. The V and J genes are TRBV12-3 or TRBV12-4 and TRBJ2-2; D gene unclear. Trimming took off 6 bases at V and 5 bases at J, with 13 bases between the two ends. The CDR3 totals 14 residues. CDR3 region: CASRRSGRTGELFF. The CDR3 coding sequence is TGTGCCAGCAGACGATCCGGAAGAACCGGGGAGCTGTTTTTT.